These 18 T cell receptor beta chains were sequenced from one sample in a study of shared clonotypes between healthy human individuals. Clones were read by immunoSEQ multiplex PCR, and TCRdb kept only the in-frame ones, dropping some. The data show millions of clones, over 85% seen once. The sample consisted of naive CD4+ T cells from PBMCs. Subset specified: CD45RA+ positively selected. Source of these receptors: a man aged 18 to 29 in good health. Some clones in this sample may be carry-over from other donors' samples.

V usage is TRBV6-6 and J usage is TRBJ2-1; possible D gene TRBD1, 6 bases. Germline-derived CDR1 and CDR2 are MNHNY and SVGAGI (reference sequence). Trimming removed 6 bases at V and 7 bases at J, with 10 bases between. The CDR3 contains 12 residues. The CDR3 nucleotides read TGTGCCAGCAGCCCCCAGGGGAATGAGCAGTTCTTC. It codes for CASSPQGNEQFF.

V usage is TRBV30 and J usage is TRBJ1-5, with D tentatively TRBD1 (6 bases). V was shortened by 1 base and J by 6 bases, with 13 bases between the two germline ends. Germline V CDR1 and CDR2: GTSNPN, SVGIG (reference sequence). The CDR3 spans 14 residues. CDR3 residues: CAWSGRQEFQPQHF. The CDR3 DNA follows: TGTGCCTGGAGTGGCCGACAGGAATTTCAGCCCCAGCATTTT. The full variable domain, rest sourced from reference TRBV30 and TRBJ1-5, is SQTIHQWPATLVQPVGSPLSLECTVEGTSNPNLYWYRQAAGRGLQLLFYSVGIGQISSEVPQNLSASRPQDRQFILSSKKLLLSDSGFYLCAWSGRQEFQPQHFGDGTRLSIL.

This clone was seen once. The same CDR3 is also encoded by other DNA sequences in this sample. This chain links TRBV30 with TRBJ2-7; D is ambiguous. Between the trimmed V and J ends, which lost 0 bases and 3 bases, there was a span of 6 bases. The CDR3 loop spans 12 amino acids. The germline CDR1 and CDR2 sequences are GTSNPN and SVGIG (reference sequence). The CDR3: CAWSVTGYEQYF. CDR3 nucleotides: TGTGCCTGGAGTGTAACTGGCTACGAGCAGTACTTC.

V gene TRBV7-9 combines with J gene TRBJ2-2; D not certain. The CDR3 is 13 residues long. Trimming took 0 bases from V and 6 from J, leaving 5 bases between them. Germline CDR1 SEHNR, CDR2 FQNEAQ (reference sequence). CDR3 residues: CASSLADPGELFF. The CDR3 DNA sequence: TGTGCCAGCAGCTTAGCGGACCCCGGGGAGCTGTTTTTT.

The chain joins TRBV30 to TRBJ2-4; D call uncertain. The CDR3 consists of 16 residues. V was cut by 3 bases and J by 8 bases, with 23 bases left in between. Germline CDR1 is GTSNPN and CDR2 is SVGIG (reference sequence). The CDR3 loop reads CAWSPFERFARDIQYF. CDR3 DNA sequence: TGTGCCTGGAGCCCTTTTGAGAGGTTTGCCCGAGACATTCAGTACTTC.

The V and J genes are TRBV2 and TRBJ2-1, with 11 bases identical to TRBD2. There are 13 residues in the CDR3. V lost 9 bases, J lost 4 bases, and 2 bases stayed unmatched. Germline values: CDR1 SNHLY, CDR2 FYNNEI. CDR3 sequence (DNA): TGTGCCAGACGACTAGCGGGATACAATGAGCAGTTCTTC. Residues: CARRLAGYNEQFF.

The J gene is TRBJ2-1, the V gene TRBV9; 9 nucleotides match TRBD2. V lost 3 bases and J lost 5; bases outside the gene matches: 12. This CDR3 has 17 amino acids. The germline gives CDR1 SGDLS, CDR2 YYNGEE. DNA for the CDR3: TGTGCCAGCAGCGCCAGCTCTCGCGGGAGGGCTGACAATGAGCAGTTCTTC. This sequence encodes CASSASSRGRADNEQFF.

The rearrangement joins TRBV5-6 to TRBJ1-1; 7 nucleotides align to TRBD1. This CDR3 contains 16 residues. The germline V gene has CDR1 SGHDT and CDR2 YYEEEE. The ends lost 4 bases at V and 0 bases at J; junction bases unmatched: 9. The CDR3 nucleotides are TGTGCCAGCAGCCGTTGGGCAGGGGGGATGAACACTGAAGCTTTCTTT. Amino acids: CASSRWAGGMNTEAFF.

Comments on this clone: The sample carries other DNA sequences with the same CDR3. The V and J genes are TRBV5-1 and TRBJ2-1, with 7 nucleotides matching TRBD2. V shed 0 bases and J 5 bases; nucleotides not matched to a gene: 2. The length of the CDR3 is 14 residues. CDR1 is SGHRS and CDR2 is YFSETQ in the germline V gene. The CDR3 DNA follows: TGCGCCAGCAGCTTGGCAGCGGGGAACAATGAGCAGTTCTTC. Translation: CASSLAAGNNEQFF.

In DNA, the CDR3 is TGTGCCCTCCCTCCGGACAACAAAAACATTCAGTACTTC. As protein: CALPPDNKNIQYF. The genes are TRBV7-2 and TRBJ2-4, with a possible D match to TRBD1 (5 bases). Trimming removed 11 bases at V and 3 bases at J, with 14 bases between. The CDR3 loop spans 13 amino acids. Germline V lookup: CDR1 SGHTA, CDR2 FQGNSA.

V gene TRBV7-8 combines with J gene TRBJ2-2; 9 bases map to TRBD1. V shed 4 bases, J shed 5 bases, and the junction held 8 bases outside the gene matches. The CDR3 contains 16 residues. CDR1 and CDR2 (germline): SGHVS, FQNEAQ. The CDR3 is CASSYSGTGITGELFF. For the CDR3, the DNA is TGTGCCAGCAGCTACTCCGGGACAGGGATTACCGGGGAGCTGTTTTTT.

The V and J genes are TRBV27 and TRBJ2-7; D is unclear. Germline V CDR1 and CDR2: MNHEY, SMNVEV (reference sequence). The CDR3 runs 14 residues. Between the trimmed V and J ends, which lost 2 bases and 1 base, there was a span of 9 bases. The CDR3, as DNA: TGTGCCAGCAGTTTAGCCAGTGCGTCCTACGAGCAGTACTTC. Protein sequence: CASSLASASYEQYF.

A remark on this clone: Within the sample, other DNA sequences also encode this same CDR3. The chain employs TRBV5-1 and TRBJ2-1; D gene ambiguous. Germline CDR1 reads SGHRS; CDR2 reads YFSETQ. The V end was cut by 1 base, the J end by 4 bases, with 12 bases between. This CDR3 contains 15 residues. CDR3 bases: TGCGCCAGCAGCTTGACGTCGGGCCCGTACAATGAGCAGTTCTTC. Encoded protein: CASSLTSGPYNEQFF.

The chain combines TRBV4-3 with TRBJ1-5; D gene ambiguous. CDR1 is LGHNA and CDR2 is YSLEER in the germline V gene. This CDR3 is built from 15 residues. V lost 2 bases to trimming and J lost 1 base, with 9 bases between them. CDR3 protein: CASSQRLGSNQPQHF. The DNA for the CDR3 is TGCGCCAGCAGCCAACGCCTGGGGAGCAATCAGCCCCAGCATTTT.

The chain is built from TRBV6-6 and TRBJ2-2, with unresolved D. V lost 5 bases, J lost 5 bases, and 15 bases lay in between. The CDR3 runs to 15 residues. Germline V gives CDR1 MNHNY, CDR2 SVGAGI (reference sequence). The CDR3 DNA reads TGTGCCAGCAGTCACCAAACAACTCGGACCGGGGAGCTGTTTTTT. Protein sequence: CASSHQTTRTGELFF.

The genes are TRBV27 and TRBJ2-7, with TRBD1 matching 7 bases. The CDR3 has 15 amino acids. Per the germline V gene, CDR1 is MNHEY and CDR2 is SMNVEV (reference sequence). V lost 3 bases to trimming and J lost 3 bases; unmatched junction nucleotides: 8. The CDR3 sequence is CASSFKRQGFYEQYF. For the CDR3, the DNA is TGTGCCAGCAGTTTTAAGCGACAGGGTTTCTACGAGCAGTACTTC.

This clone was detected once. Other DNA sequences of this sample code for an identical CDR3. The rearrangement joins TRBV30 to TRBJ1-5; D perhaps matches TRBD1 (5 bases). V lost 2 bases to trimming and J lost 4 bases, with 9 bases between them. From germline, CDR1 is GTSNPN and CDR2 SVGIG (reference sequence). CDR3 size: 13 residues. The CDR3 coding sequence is TGTGCCTGGAGTCCTCAGGGAAATCAGCCCCAGCATTTT. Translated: CAWSPQGNQPQHF.

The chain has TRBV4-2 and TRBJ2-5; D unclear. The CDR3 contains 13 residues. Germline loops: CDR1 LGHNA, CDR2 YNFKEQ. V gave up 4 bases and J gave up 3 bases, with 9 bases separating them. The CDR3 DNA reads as TGTGCCAGCAGCCCTGGATTGAAAGAGACCCAGTACTTC. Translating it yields CASSPGLKETQYF.